Listed below are T cell receptor beta chains from one sample, sequenced in a study of blood T cell repertoires in COVID-19. Libraries were prepared by immunoSEQ multiplex PCR; TCRdb keeps only in-frame clonotypes and omits some of them. The sample has 350,000 to 400,000 clones; about 88% are singletons. Sequencing was done on a sample of PBMCs or T cells enriched from blood (not recorded which). Every receptor here comes from a woman aged 18-29 years who had recovered from COVID-19. Both conserved end residues are part of each CDR3. Fields, in order: clone size, J gene, D gene, V gene, CDR3 DNA, CDR3 protein. The D gene is left open where the match is weak. The size of a clone is reported for some rows only, either as once, few or many, or as a class for expanded clones.

-,TRBJ2-3,TRBD1,TRBV5-4,TGTGCCAGCAGCTTAGGGACAGCGGATACGCAGTATTTT,CASSLGTADTQYF
-,TRBJ1-1,-,TRBV29-1,TGCAGCGTTGGGAGGAGGAAGAACACTGAAGCTTTCTTT,CSVGRRKNTEAFF
once,TRBJ1-5,-,TRBV5-5,TGTGCCAGCAGCCCCGAGGTCGGGGGAGTTCTTGTCTATCAGCCCCAGCATTTT,CASSPEVGGVLVYQPQHF
-,TRBJ1-4,-,TRBV18,TGTGCCAGCTCACCGACTCAGAACCTTAATGAAAAACTGTTTTTT,CASSPTQNLNEKLFF
-,TRBJ1-2,TRBD1,TRBV6-5,TGTGCCAGCAGTTACTATAGCGGACAGGGGGTCTATGGCTACACCTTC,CASSYYSGQGVYGYTF
-,TRBJ2-5,TRBD2,TRBV7-2,TGTGCCAGCAGCCCGGGAGGGGTGGGCGAGACCCAGTACTTC,CASSPGGVGETQYF
-,TRBJ1-6,TRBD1,TRBV7-9,TGTGCCAGCAGTCTTGGACAGGGAGGGGGACGCCTCCACTTT,CASSLGQGGGRLHF
-,TRBJ2-7,TRBD1,TRBV7-2,TGTGCCAGCAGTCATTTGGGACAGCCAGCCTACGAGCAGTACTTC,CASSHLGQPAYEQYF
-,TRBJ2-6,TRBD1,TRBV7-2,TGTGCCAGCAGTCCGACAGGGCCTAACAACGTCCTGACTTTC,CASSPTGPNNVLTF
few,TRBJ1-5,-,TRBV6-2/TRBV6-3,TGTGCCAGCAGTTACTCGAGCCGGCCTAGGTCCGGGAATTACAATCAGCCCCAGCATTTT,CASSYSSRPRSGNYNQPQHF
-,TRBJ1-1,-,TRBV5-4,TGTGCCAGCAGCTTGGTGGGAGACACTGAAGCTTTCTTT,CASSLVGDTEAFF
-,TRBJ1-3,-,TRBV19,TGTGCCAGTAGTATAGTTAACAGGGCGATTGGAAACACCATATATTTT,CASSIVNRAIGNTIYF
-,TRBJ2-1,TRBD2,TRBV5-4,TGTGCCAGCAGCTTGGAGCGGGGGGGGCACAATGAGCAGTTCTTC,CASSLERGGHNEQFF
-,TRBJ1-5,-,TRBV6-5,TGTGCCAGCAGGCCCGGGATTGACTCGGAGCCCCAGCATTTT,CASRPGIDSEPQHF
-,TRBJ1-2,TRBD1,TRBV28,TGTGCCAGCAGTCCCCAGGGACAGGCTAACTATGGCTACACCTTC,CASSPQGQANYGYTF
-,TRBJ1-1,-,TRBV12-3/TRBV12-4,TGTGCCAGCAGTTCCCGGGGGAACACTGAAGCTTTCTTT,CASSSRGNTEAFF
-,TRBJ1-6,-,TRBV5-1,TGCGCCAGCAGCGCCTACGCTAGCTCCTATAATTCACCCCTCCACTTT,CASSAYASSYNSPLHF
-,TRBJ2-7,-,TRBV28,TGTGCCAGCAGTTTCTATGGACTGAGGAATTACGAGCAGTACTTC,CASSFYGLRNYEQYF
-,TRBJ2-7,TRBD2,TRBV5-6,TGTGCCAGCGGGGGACTAGCCTCCTACGAGCAGTACTTC,CASGGLASYEQYF
few,TRBJ1-3,-,TRBV9,TGTGCCAGCAGCGCAGACTCTGGAAACACCATATATTTT,CASSADSGNTIYF
-,TRBJ2-7,-,TRBV5-1,TGCGCCAGCAGCTTGACAGCGGACGAGCAGTACTTC,CASSLTADEQYF
-,TRBJ1-1,-,TRBV11-1,TGTGCCAGCAGCGAGAGGACAGCGAACACTGAAGCTTTCTTT,CASSERTANTEAFF
once,TRBJ1-1,-,TRBV5-4,TGTGCCAGCAGCTTGAACAGGGACACTGAAGCTTTCTTT,CASSLNRDTEAFF
-,TRBJ2-5,TRBD2,TRBV19,TGTGCCAGTAGTAGCAGCGGGGGGGAAGAGACCCAGTACTTC,CASSSSGGEETQYF
once,TRBJ2-4,-,TRBV23-1,TGCGCCAGCAGTCGACCCAAAGCGGAAGCCAAAAACATTCAGTACTTC,CASSRPKAEAKNIQYF
-,TRBJ1-3,-,TRBV27,TGTGCCAGCAGTCCGGGAGAGCTAGGTGGAGGGGTCGCAAACACCATATATTTT,CASSPGELGGGVANTIYF
-,TRBJ1-6,TRBD1,TRBV27,TGTGCCAGTTGGGACAGGGGCTATAATTCACCCCTCCACTTT,CASWDRGYNSPLHF
-,TRBJ2-3,-,TRBV30,TGTGCCTGGAGTTCTAGCACAGATACGCAGTATTTT,CAWSSSTDTQYF
-,TRBJ1-1,TRBD1,TRBV11-3,TGTGCCAGCAGCCCAGGGGGCACGGTGGCTGAAGCTTTCTTT,CASSPGGTVAEAFF
-,TRBJ2-7,-,TRBV2,TGTGCCAGCAGTGTTGACAGAAGTCTCTACGAGCAGTACTTC,CASSVDRSLYEQYF
-,TRBJ2-7,TRBD1,TRBV25-1,TGTGCCAGCAGTTGGACAGGGGAGCAAAACGAGCAGTACTTC,CASSWTGEQNEQYF
-,TRBJ2-7,TRBD1,TRBV5-1,TGCGCCAGCAGCCTGGAACCGGGACAGGGGGCTTACGAGCAGTACTTC,CASSLEPGQGAYEQYF
-,TRBJ1-1,-,TRBV19,TGTGCCAGTAGTATCGGGGGTACCATGAACACTGAAGCTTTCTTT,CASSIGGTMNTEAFF
few,TRBJ2-2,-,TRBV18,TGTGCCAGCTCACTTCGGACTACGAACACCGGGGAGCTGTTTTTT,CASSLRTTNTGELFF